This TCR beta chain was found in a study of healthy donors' naive CD4 and CD8 T cells. At the level of the study: Donors, half of them female, were 20-25, 40-50 or 60-70 years old. Study-level results: Naive CD4+ and CD8+ cells reportedly differed in usage of most V and J genes.

A linear amplification protocol produced the TCR libraries from around 0.55 ug of total RNA. In TCRdb, the reads were re-called with MiXCR into one record per CDR3 protein. The sample contains approximately 180,000 distinct CDR3 sequences, over 60% of which appear only once. Naive CD4+ cells were sorted as CD4+CD8-CD45RO-CD45RA+; naive CD8+ as CD8+CD4-CD45RA+CD27bright. This CDR3 spans 14 amino acids. Trimming took 8 bases from V and 6 from J; bases not matched to a gene: 12. The germline CDR1 and CDR2 sequences are MNHEY and SMNVEV (reference sequence). Worth noting for this clonotype: Antigen: not known.

This clonotype originated in a pool of human donors in good health; the sample pools cells from several healthy donors. The sample comprised naive CD4+ and CD8+ T cells sorted from blood, pooled from several donors. The chain carries TRBV27 and TRBJ1-2; the match to TRBD1 covers 7 bases. The chain's CDR3 is CASRPHGTAHGYTF. The CDR3 DNA is TGTGCCAGCCGACCTCACGGGACAGCTCATGGCTACACCTTC.